This T cell receptor beta chain was captured in a study of radiation and T cells in renal cell carcinoma. As to time point: baseline pretreatment blood. Treatment noted: 15 Gy SBRT to primary tumor, nephrectomy 4 weeks later. Study observations and caveats: Top tumor clonotypes rose in blood 2 weeks post-radiation, then contracted. Baseline intratumoral clonotype presence is unknown without pretreatment biopsies.

TCRdb keeps only in-frame clones here, not all; method: immunoSEQ multiplex PCR. The table shows 130,000 to 150,000 clones, with roughly 90% occurring only once. As concerns this clone: The antigen is undetermined.

The V gene lost 4 bases and the J gene lost 9 bases, with 13 bases spanning the gap. Germline lookup yields CDR1 MNHNS and CDR2 SASEGT. The CDR3 runs 13 residues. The chain uses TRBV6-1 and TRBJ2-1; no reliable D call. The source material was blood, sampled from a patient whose treatment included radiotherapy and nephrectomy. The source is a woman aged 50 to 65 with renal cell carcinoma. CDR3 coding DNA: TGTGCCAGCAGTGCCGTGGGGTTCGGTGAGCAGTTCTTC. This sequence encodes CASSAVGFGEQFF.